The present entry profiles one T cell receptor (beta chain) with its context. This clonotype was seen at least ten times. Its antigen target is currently unknown. It has no much larger one-base neighbor in the sample; base qualities were not kept. The library was generated by 5' RACE. TCRdb records Illumina HiSeq 2000 as the sequencer. A universal primer binding site was added through template switching, and the final cDNA carried a unique molecular identifier so that TCR cDNA molecules could be counted accurately. Specific primers in the conserved constant-segment region were used to synthesize first-strand cDNA for TCR alpha and beta chains. To control for contamination, each cDNA library was double barcoded with a SMART-Mk sample barcode plus Illumina barcodes. Two successive PCR steps introduced TruSeq adapter sequences along with Illumina sample barcodes. The TCR alpha and beta cDNA libraries were sequenced on the Illumina HiSeq platform using custom primers. Concerning the study's data processing: MiGEC was used to process raw reads and extract unique molecular identifiers, and MiXCR was used to find CDR3 positions. Recombination models were inferred per individual with the repgenHMM and IGoR tools using an EM algorithm. The tcR package in R was used for shared clonotype analysis, with sharing normalized by the product of cloneset sizes. To study raw recombination free of thymic and clonal selection effects, out-of-frame nonproductive sequences were analyzed. The public reads were quality trimmed at Q25 with fastp and then assembled into clones with MiXCR by TCRdb, keeping productive beta chains. Each entry merges the rows of one CDR3 protein and shows their most common DNA and genes. Here the V and J calls rest on TCRdb's processing, not on the authors' analysis. Here the sample has 750,000 to 950,000 distinct CDR3 sequences; around an eighth occur a single time. The ten largest clones capture roughly 1.6% of the sample.

CDR3 length: 15 amino acids, cysteine to phenylalanine. Just CDR3 DNA is preserved here, 45 bases in frame from base 1. Unmatched junction bases come to 9, with V trimmed by 3 bases and J by 6 bases. Via the germline V gene, CDR1 is MGHRA and CDR2 YSYEKL. This entry comes from a study of identical twins (dated by TCRdb to about 2016). Study-wide context: TCR alpha and beta repertoires from monozygotic twins, unrelated adults of various ages and cord blood were deep-sequenced to test whether fetal clonotypes persist. To rule out contamination, replicate twin experiments were performed at different times with different library preparation protocols. Study-level results and caveats: The excess sharing between twins in beta out-of-frame sequences was weaker because fewer shared sequences reduced the signal-to-noise ratio. Fewer insertions were carried by abundant cord blood beta clonotypes, a similar but weaker trend appeared in young adult naive repertoires, and no such trend appeared in memory repertoires. Out-of-frame TCR alpha sequences shared between twins showed an excess of low generation-probability sequences compared with coincidental sharing between unrelated individuals. Zero-insertion analyses could be partly confounded by invariant T cells such as MAIT and iNKT, though diverse VJ usage argued against such confounding for most clonotypes. Because the same donors could not be followed over many years, the conclusions relied on cross-sectional statistical analysis. Out-of-frame TCR alpha sharing in monozygotic twins was systematically underestimated by recombination models, whereas sharing between unrelated individuals was in agreement with the recombination models.

Every donor was a healthy Caucasian. The twin cohort comprised three pairs of female monozygotic twins, all aged about 18 to 29 years. Peripheral blood mononuclear cells were used as the source from which RNA for TCR libraries was isolated. These data are also associated with another study on yellow fever vaccine responses in identical twins. As that second paper reports: The authors reported that the T cell response to vaccination in identical twins appeared partly convergent and partly personalized. In identical twins, the study followed T cell clones that responded to the vaccine with precision.

Recombination joined TRBV4-1 with TRBJ1-1; 8 bases in between match TRBD1. This clonotype originated in a woman aged 18-29 years in good health. Source material: PBMCs. The nucleotide sequence reads as follows: TGCGCCAGCAGCCACTCTGGACAGGGCGGGCCTGAAGCTTTCTTT. It translates to CASSHSGQGGPEAFF.